The T cell receptor (beta chain) under discussion was sequenced for a study of T-cell memory formation after mild COVID-19. The CDR3 has 15 residues. Germline values: CDR1 SQVTM, CDR2 ANQGSEA. J was trimmed by 0 bases and V by 4 bases; bases with no gene match: 6. TCRdb reprocessed the 5' RACE reads via MiXCR and lists one record per CDR3 protein. This sample has about 410,000 distinct CDR3 sequences; less than 25% occur once, and the top ten carry over 10%. This clonotype was seen a few times. The chain recombines TRBV29-1 with TRBJ1-5; 7 nucleotides line up with TRBD1. Sequencing was done on a sample of PBMCs or a T cell subset sorted from them (not recorded which). The origin of this receptor is an adult woman who had mild COVID-19 (a few samples of this study predate the infection). Cell type and time point are not known. Here the CDR3 reads CSVAETGNSNQPQHF. Here the CDR3 DNA reads TGCAGCGTTGCGGAGACAGGGAATAGCAATCAGCCCCAGCATTTT. The complete variable domain, with remaining parts taken from reference TRBV29-1 and TRBJ1-5, reads SAVISQKPSRDICQRGTSLTIQCQVDSQVTMMFWYRQQPGQSLTLIATANQGSEATYESGFVIDKFPISRPNLTFSTLTVSNMSPEDSSIYLCSVAETGNSNQPQHFGDGTRLSIL.